These 27 T cell receptor beta chains share one sample of origin, sequenced in a study of tumor and adjacent non-tumor tissue in lung cancer. The template was RNA from unsorted bulk tissue. Three rounds of nested PCR, following a modified ARM-PCR protocol, produced the TCRbeta library. From the multiplex PCR reads, TCRdb called clonotypes with MiXCR, one entry per CDR3 protein. Seen here are 77,000 or so distinct CDR3 sequences, over 70% observed once, and the top ten hold 12%. Sample: lung tumor tissue. The receptors shown here come from a woman between 45 and 65 years old with non-small cell lung cancer.

In the case of this clonotype: The conserved closing phenylalanine or tryptophan is absent in this CDR3, likely reflecting a read error. This chain links TRBV10-3 with TRBJ2-5, with D tentatively TRBD2 (5 bases). Germline lookup yields CDR1 ENHRY and CDR2 SYGVKD. This CDR3 is 13 amino acids long. V gave up 5 bases and J gave up 5 bases, with 12 bases separating them. The chain's CDR3 is CAISWVRRETQYL. In DNA form, the CDR3 reads TGTGCCATCAGTTGGGTCAGGAGGGAGACCCAGTACTTA.

In its sample, this clonotype was seen once. Mismatch with germline at one junction end may stem from a read error. The V and J genes are TRBV12-3 or TRBV12-4 and TRBJ2-4; tentatively, D is TRBD2 (5 bases). The CDR3 covers 15 residues. CDR3 region: CDSSLGAVDGAPIHF. DNA for the CDR3: TGTGACAGCAGTTTAGGAGCGGTAGACGGTGCGCCAATTCACTTC.

Of note for this clonotype: A read error may account for a junction end that differs from germline. The chain has TRBV29-1 and TRBJ2-3; tentative D call: TRBD1 (7 bases). The CDR3 is made up of 15 amino acids. Germline CDR1 and CDR2: SQVTM and ANQGSEA. Here the CDR3 reads CSVEIRDSGRDTQYF. The CDR3 DNA follows: TGCAGCGTAGAAATCCGGGACAGTGGGCGGGATACTCAGTATTTT.

A remark on this clonotype: Sequence at one end of the junction differs from germline and may be a read error. This chain joins TRBV6-5 and TRBJ1-1, with a weak D call TRBD1 (5 bases). CDR1 and CDR2 from the germline V gene are MNHEY and SVGAGI. This CDR3 contains 13 residues. CDR3 DNA: TGTGTCAGCAGTCGACAGTCCGACACTGAAGCTTTCTTT. Its translation: CVSSRQSDTEAFF.

In regard to this clonotype: The CDR3 does not end in the conserved phenylalanine or tryptophan, so this is likely a read error. The chain employs TRBV6-2 or TRBV6-3 and TRBJ2-7; 7 bases align to TRBD2. The CDR3 is 13 amino acids. Germline V gene data show CDR1 as MNHEY and CDR2 as SVGEGT. With 11 bases clipped from V and 7 bases from J, the junction kept 14 bases outside the gene matches. CDR3 sequence: CAGTVRENREQYS. CDR3 nucleotide sequence: TGTGCCGGCACCGTGCGGGAGAATAGGGAGCAGTACTCC.

This chain connects TRBV29-1 to TRBJ2-1, with 7 bases fitting TRBD2. Germline-derived CDR1 and CDR2 are SQVTM and ANQGSEA. The CDR3 sequence is 15 residues long. J was trimmed by 6 bases and V by 4 bases; bases with no gene match: 12. CDR3 protein: CSVVGRTWGGNEQFF. CDR3 in DNA: TGCAGCGTTGTGGGCAGGACTTGGGGGGGCAATGAGCAGTTCTTC.

This clonotype was found a few times. Without the conserved terminal phenylalanine or tryptophan, this CDR3 likely stems from a read error. The chain couples TRBV29-1 to TRBJ1-1; D is undetermined. The CDR3 is made up of 12 amino acids. The germline V gene encodes CDR1 SQVTM and CDR2 ANQGSEA. This CDR3 reads CSVEEGNIEAFL. The CDR3, as DNA: TGCAGCGTTGAGGAAGGGAACATTGAAGCTTTCTTG.

Points on this clonotype: This could be a read error, since a much larger clone is one nucleotide away. The conserved final phenylalanine or tryptophan is absent from the CDR3, which likely points to a read error. CDR3 loop: CASRRGQGNQPQHS. In DNA, the CDR3 is TGTGCCAGCAGGCGGGGACAGGGGAATCAGCCCCAGCATTCT. V gene TRBV12-3 or TRBV12-4 combines with J gene TRBJ1-5; 10 bases are a match to TRBD1. V dropped 6 bases and J dropped 4; count of bases not matched to a gene: 3. CDR3 size: 14 residues.

Details on this clonotype: A much larger clone is a single base away; this may be a read error. V usage is TRBV15 and J usage is TRBJ2-5; TRBD2 matches 10 bases. CDR3 length equals 15 residues. Germline assignment: CDR1 LNHNV and CDR2 YYDKDF (reference sequence). The CDR3 is CATSSLRLAGETKYF. In nucleotides, the CDR3 is TGTGCCACCAGCAGTCTCCGTCTAGCGGGAGAGACCAAGTACTTC. The variable domain in full, completed from reference TRBV15 and TRBJ2-5, reads DAMVIQNPRYQVTQFGKPVTLSCSQTLNHNVMYWYQQKSSQAPKLLFHYYDKDFNNEADTPDNFQSRRPNTSFCFLDIRSPGLGDTAMYLCATSSLRLAGETKYFGPGTRLLVL.

The chain employs TRBV20-1 and TRBJ2-1; possible D gene TRBD2, 6 bases. The CDR3 extends over 15 amino acids. V lost 3 bases and J 3 bases, leaving 15 bases between the germline ends. Germline V gives CDR1 DFQATT, CDR2 SNEGSKA (reference sequence). CDR3 loop: CSASRSGSGYNEQFF. The CDR3, as DNA: TGCAGTGCTAGTAGGTCCGGGAGTGGCTACAATGAGCAGTTCTTC.

A remark on this clonotype: The final CDR3 position lacks the conserved phenylalanine or tryptophan, pointing to a likely read error. The chain employs TRBV6-5 and TRBJ2-4; TRBD1 agrees at 7 bases. The CDR3 is made up of 11 amino acids. Germline loops: CDR1 MNHEY, CDR2 SVGAGI. The CDR3: CASTNTGVQYY. In nucleotides, the CDR3 is TGTGCTAGCACCAATACAGGGGTTCAGTACTAC.

About this clonotype itself: A much bigger clone sits one base away, suggesting this may be a read error. CDR3 nucleotide sequence: TGTGCCAGCAGCTTAGGCGGAGGGAGCATAGATACGCAGTATTTT. Amino acids: CASSLGGGSIDTQYF. This sequence joins TRBV7-9 and TRBJ2-3, with D possibly matching TRBD2 (6 bases). Germline values: CDR1 SEHNR, CDR2 FQNEAQ (reference sequence). The CDR3 is 15 amino acids. Full variable domain (rest looked up from reference TRBV7-9 and TRBJ2-3): DTGVSQNPRHKITKRGQNVTFRCDPISEHNRLYWYRQTLGQGPEFLTYFQNEAQLEKSRLLSDRFSAERPKGSFSTLEIQRTEQGDSAMYLCASSLGGGSIDTQYFGPGTRLTVL.

This clonotype appeared once. This may arise from a read error, as a much more abundant clone is one base away. The rearrangement joins TRBV6-5 to TRBJ1-1, with 12 bases lining up with TRBD1. Germline V gene data show CDR1 as MNHEY and CDR2 as SVGAGI. The length of the CDR3 is 14 residues. The CDR3 nucleotides are TGTGCCAGCGGTATCGGGACAGGGGGCTCCTCAGCTCTCTTT. It specifies CASGIGTGGSSALF.

As concerns this clonotype: A much larger clone lies a single base off, so this may be a read error. Written as DNA, the CDR3 is TGTGCCAGCAGTTCCCAGGAGAAGGAGGCAGATACGCAGTATTTT. It specifies CASSSQEKEADTQYF. The chain joins TRBV7-9 to TRBJ2-3, with D perhaps matching TRBD2 (5 bases). The CDR3 covers 15 residues. Trimming removed 6 bases at V and 4 bases at J, with 17 bases between. CDR1 and CDR2 (germline): SEHNR, FQNEAQ (reference sequence).

Concerning this clonotype: Given a much more abundant clone one base away, this may be a read error. The chain links TRBV30 to TRBJ2-1, with D hard to call. The CDR3 runs to 14 residues. Germline V gene lookup returns CDR1 GTSNPN and CDR2 SVGIG (reference sequence). V was cut by 2 bases and J by 0 bases, with 8 bases left in between. The CDR3 region is CAWSNLRSYNEQFF. In DNA, the CDR3 is TGTGCCTGGAGTAACCTTCGCTCCTACAATGAGCAGTTCTTC.

As to this clonotype: At one boundary the junction diverges from the germline segment, which might be a read error. In DNA, the CDR3 is TGTAGCGTTGAAGGTTCAGGGAGCAATGAAAAAATGTTTTTT. Protein sequence: CSVEGSGSNEKMFF. V and J are TRBV29-1 and TRBJ1-4, with D possibly TRBD1 on 5 matching bases. The CDR3 runs to 14 residues. Germline loops: CDR1 SQVTM, CDR2 ANQGSEA.

With respect to this clonotype: No conserved phenylalanine or tryptophan is present at the end of the CDR3, so a read error is the likely explanation. The V gene is TRBV5-1, the J gene TRBJ2-1; D is perhaps TRBD1 or TRBD2 (5 bases each). Germline CDR1 is SGHRS and CDR2 is YFSETQ. V lost 0 bases and J 8 bases, leaving 12 bases between the germline ends. This CDR3 is built from 14 residues. The CDR3 DNA reads as TGCGCCAGCAGCTTGGAGGGACCCATCGATGAGCAGTTCCTC. Translation: CASSLEGPIDEQFL.

Comments on this clonotype: Without the conserved terminal phenylalanine or tryptophan, this CDR3 likely stems from a read error. V and J are TRBV29-1 and TRBJ2-1; 7 bases are shared with TRBD2. This CDR3 has 15 amino acids. Germline lookup yields CDR1 SQVTM and CDR2 ANQGSEA. The CDR3 region has the DNA TGCAGAGCCGAGGACGGGGTAGCGGGTTCCAATGAGCAGTTCCTC. Amino acid sequence: CRAEDGVAGSNEQFL.

A note on this clonotype: Without the conserved terminal phenylalanine or tryptophan, this CDR3 likely stems from a read error. The chain recombines TRBV6-5 with TRBJ2-7; 10 bases are a match to TRBD1. With V trimmed by 7 bases and J by 2 bases, 11 bases remained unmatched. Germline V CDR1 and CDR2: MNHEY, SVGAGI. There are 16 residues in the CDR3. CDR3 in DNA: TGTGCCAGCACCAAAAACCCCGGGACAGGGGCCTACGAGCAGTACATT. Protein: CASTKNPGTGAYEQYI.

This clonotype was seen just once. Germline is not matched at one junction end, which may reflect a read error. The chain uses TRBV5-5 and TRBJ2-7; perhaps TRBD1 as D (5 bases). The CDR3 has 16 amino acids. Germline assignment: CDR1 SGHKS and CDR2 YYEKEE (reference sequence). The CDR3 here is CASRFSIFDRAYDQYF. The CDR3, as DNA: TGTGCCAGCAGGTTCTCCATTTTCGACAGAGCATACGATCAGTACTTC.

This clonotype was picked up one time. The chain has TRBV11-2 and TRBJ1-1, with a possible D match to TRBD1 (5 bases). CDR3 length: 15 amino acids. Germline assignment: CDR1 SGHAT and CDR2 FQNNGV. The ends were cut back, 1 base at V and 12 bases at J, with 21 bases in the middle. The CDR3 sequence is CASSLAGEGAITTFF. The CDR3 DNA sequence: TGTGCCAGCAGCTTAGCCGGAGAAGGGGCGATTACGACTTTCTTT.

V is TRBV6-1 and J is TRBJ1-2, with TRBD1 as a possible D gene (5 bases). V lost 7 bases, J lost 11 bases, and 17 bases lay in between. CDR1 MNHNS and CDR2 SASEGT come from the germline V gene. This CDR3 has 12 residues. The CDR3 DNA sequence: TGTGCCAGCAATCCCCTCCAGGGAGAGTACACCTTC. Its translation: CASNPLQGEYTF.

As regards this clonotype: The conserved closing phenylalanine or tryptophan is absent in this CDR3, likely reflecting a read error. The chain links TRBV29-1 to TRBJ2-1; either TRBD1 or TRBD2 may fit D (6 bases each). Trimming shortened V by 1 base and J by 3 bases, and 16 bases separated the two germline ends. Germline V gives CDR1 SQVTM, CDR2 ANQGSEA. CDR3 length: 16 residues. CDR3 in amino acids: CSVEGEEGGNYNEQFL. CDR3 nucleotides: TGCAGCGTTGAAGGTGAGGAAGGGGGGAACTACAATGAGCAGTTCCTC.

This clonotype was counted at least ten times. V and J are TRBV20-1 and TRBJ1-2; D is uncertain. Germline lookup yields CDR1 DFQATT and CDR2 SNEGSKA (reference sequence). There are 11 residues in the CDR3. V was cut by 2 bases and J by 4 bases, with 5 bases left in between. This chain's CDR3 is CSARNIYGYTF. The CDR3, as DNA: TGCAGTGCTAGAAACATCTATGGCTACACCTTC.

This rearrangement joins TRBV4-2 to TRBJ1-1; D remains ambiguous. V gave up 0 bases and J gave up 3 bases, with 17 bases separating them. The CDR3 consists of 17 residues. CDR1 LGHNA and CDR2 YNFKEQ come from the germline V gene. CDR3 amino acids: CASSQEPLGSLDTEAFF. The CDR3 bases are TGTGCCAGCAGCCAAGAGCCCCTTGGGTCTCTGGACACTGAAGCTTTCTTT.

Remarks on this clonotype: A junction boundary mismatches the germline segment, possibly from a read error. V gene TRBV6-1 combines with J gene TRBJ1-2; weak D call: TRBD1 (5 bases). Germline V CDR1 and CDR2: MNHNS, SASEGT. This CDR3 has 15 amino acids. CDR3 protein: CASSEYGHKNFGYTF. CDR3 coding DNA: TGTGCCAGCAGTGAATATGGACATAAGAACTTTGGCTACACCTTC.

Note on this clonotype: Germline is not matched at one junction end, which may reflect a read error. The chain is built from TRBV11-2 and TRBJ1-6; D is perhaps TRBD1 (6 bases). Germline lookup yields CDR1 SGHAT and CDR2 FQNNGV. This CDR3 contains 15 residues. The CDR3 loop reads CASSSMDSHNSALHF. CDR3 DNA sequence: TGTGCCAGCAGCTCTATGGACAGCCATAATTCAGCCCTCCACTTT.